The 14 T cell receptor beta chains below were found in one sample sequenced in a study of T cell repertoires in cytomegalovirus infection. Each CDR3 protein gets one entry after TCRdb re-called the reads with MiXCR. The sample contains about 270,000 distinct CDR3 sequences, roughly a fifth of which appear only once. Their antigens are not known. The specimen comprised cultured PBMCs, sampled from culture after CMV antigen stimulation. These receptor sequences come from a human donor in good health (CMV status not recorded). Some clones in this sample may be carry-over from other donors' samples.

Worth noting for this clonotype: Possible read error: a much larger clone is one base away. The CDR3: CASSRARAHFEQYF. CDR3 nucleotide sequence: TGTGCCAGCAGCCGAGCGAGAGCTCATTTCGAGCAGTACTTC. The chain links TRBV7-2 to TRBJ2-7; D not certain. CDR3 size: 14 residues. Germline CDR1 is SGHTA and CDR2 is FQGNSA. Trimming pared 5 bases from V and 6 bases from J, leaving 17 bases between.

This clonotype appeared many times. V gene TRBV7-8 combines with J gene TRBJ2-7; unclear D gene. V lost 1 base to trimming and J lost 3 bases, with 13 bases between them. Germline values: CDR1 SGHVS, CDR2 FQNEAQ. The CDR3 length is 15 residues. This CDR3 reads CASSLEGGPLYEQYV. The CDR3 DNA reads TGTGCCAGCAGCTTAGAAGGCGGACCTCTCTACGAGCAGTACGTC.

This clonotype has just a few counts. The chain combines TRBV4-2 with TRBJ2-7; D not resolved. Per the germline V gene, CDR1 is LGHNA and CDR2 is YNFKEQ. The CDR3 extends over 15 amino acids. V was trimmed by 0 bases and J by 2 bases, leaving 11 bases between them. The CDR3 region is CASSQDGAVTYEQYF. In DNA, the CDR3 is TGTGCCAGCAGCCAAGATGGAGCCGTAACCTACGAGCAGTACTTC.

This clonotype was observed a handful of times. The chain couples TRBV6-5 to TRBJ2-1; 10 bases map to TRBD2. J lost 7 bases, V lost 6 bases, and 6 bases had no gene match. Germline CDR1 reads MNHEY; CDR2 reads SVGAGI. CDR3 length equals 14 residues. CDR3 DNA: TGTGCCAGCAGGGGTAGCGGGAGGCAGAATGAGCAGTTCTTC. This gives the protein CASRGSGRQNEQFF.

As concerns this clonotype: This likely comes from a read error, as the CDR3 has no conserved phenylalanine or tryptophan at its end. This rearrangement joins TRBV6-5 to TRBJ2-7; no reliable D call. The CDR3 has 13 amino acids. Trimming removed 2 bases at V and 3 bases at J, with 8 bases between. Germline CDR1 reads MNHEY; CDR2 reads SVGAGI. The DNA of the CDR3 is TGTGCCAGCAGTTACAGGAACCGCTACGAGCAGTACTTA. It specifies CASSYRNRYEQYL.

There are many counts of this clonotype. The CDR3 region has the DNA TGTGCCAGCAGCTTAGGGGCAGCTCTCACCGGGGAGCTGTTTTTT. Protein sequence: CASSLGAALTGELFF. The chain joins TRBV7-9 to TRBJ2-2; no clear D. The CDR3 contains 15 residues. V was cut by 1 base and J by 4 bases, with 10 bases left in between. Germline assignment: CDR1 SEHNR and CDR2 FQNEAQ (reference sequence). The variable domain in full, completed from reference TRBV7-9 and TRBJ2-2, reads DTGVSQNPRHKITKRGQNVTFRCDPISEHNRLYWYRQTLGQGPEFLTYFQNEAQLEKSRLLSDRFSAERPKGSFSTLEIQRTEQGDSAMYLCASSLGAALTGELFFGEGSRLTVL.

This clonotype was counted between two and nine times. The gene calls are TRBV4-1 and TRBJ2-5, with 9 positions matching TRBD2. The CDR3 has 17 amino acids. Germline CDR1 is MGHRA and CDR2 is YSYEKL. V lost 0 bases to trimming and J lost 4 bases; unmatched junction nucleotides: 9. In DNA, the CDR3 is TGCGCCAGCAGCCAAGACGACGCTTTAGCGGGAGTAGAGACCCAGTACTTC. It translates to CASSQDDALAGVETQYF.

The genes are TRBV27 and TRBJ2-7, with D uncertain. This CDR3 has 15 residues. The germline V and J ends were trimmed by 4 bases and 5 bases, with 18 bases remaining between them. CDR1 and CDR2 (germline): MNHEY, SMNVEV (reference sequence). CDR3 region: CASSSRQPAPDEQYF. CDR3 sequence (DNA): TGTGCCAGCAGTTCCCGACAACCGGCCCCTGACGAGCAGTACTTC.

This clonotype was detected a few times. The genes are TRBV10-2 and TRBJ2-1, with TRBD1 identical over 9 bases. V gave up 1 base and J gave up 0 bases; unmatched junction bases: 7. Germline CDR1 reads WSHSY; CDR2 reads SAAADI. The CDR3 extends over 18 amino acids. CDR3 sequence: CASSELPGQGSSYNEQFF. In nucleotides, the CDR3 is TGCGCCAGCAGTGAGTTACCGGGACAGGGAAGCTCCTACAATGAGCAGTTCTTC.

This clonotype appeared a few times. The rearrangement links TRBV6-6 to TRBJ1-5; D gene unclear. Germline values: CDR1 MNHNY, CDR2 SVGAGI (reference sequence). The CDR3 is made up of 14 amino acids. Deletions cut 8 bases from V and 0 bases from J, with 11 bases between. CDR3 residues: CASGTLYSNQPQHF. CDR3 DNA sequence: TGTGCCAGCGGCACCCTCTATAGCAATCAGCCCCAGCATTTT.

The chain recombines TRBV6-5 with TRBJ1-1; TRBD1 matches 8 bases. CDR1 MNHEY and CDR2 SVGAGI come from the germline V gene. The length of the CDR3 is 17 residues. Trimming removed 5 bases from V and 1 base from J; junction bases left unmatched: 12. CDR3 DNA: TGTGCCAGCAGTCAAAAAGGGTTCAGGGGGCAGAACACTGAAGCTTTCTTT. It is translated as CASSQKGFRGQNTEAFF.

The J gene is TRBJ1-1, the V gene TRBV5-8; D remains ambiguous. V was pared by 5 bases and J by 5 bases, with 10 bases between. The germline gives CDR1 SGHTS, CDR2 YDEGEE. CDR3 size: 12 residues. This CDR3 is CASRVFRTEAFF. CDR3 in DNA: TGTGCCAGCAGGGTCTTTCGGACTGAAGCTTTCTTT.

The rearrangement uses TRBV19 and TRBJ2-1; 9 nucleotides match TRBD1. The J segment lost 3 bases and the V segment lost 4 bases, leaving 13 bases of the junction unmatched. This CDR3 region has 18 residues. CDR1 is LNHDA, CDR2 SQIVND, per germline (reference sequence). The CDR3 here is CASSKRRPGQGDYNEQFF. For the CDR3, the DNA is TGTGCCAGTAGTAAGAGGCGACCGGGACAGGGAGACTACAATGAGCAGTTCTTC.

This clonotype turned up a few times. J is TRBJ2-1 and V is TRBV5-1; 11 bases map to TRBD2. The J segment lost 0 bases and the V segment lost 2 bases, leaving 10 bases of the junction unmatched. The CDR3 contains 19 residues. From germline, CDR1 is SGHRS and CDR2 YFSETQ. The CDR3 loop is CASSFTLAGGASSYNEQFF. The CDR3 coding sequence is TGCGCCAGCAGCTTCACTCTAGCGGGAGGCGCCAGCTCCTACAATGAGCAGTTCTTC.